The rows below give T cell receptor beta chains drawn from one sample of a study of beta chain features in type 1 diabetes. Libraries were prepared by immunoSEQ multiplex PCR; TCRdb keeps only in-frame clonotypes and omits some of them. The table lists a few hundred thousand clones, 9.6% of them singletons. Specimen: central memory CD4+ T cells from blood. All receptors come from a man aged 25-40 years with type 1 diabetes. The conserved cysteine and the conserved F or W are not part of the CDR3 here. D genes are given only for firm matches.

j_call d_call v_call cdr3_aa
TRBJ2-1 NA TRBV11-2 ASTPSIHEQF
TRBJ1-1 TRBD1 TRBV7-3 ASRPTGGKNTEAF
TRBJ1-1 NA TRBV28 ASSLDWGRSDTEAF
TRBJ2-1 NA TRBV10-1 ASSGRNEQF
TRBJ2-5 NA TRBV5-1 ASSLVEIETQY
TRBJ2-1 TRBD1 TRBV7-2 ASSLVGTGSRRGQF
TRBJ1-5 NA TRBV2 ASVRDIPQPQH
TRBJ1-5 NA TRBV7-9 ASSQDPRNQPQH
TRBJ1-1 TRBD1 TRBV5-1 ASSAGQGAGAF
TRBJ1-3 NA TRBV9 ASSVAVSSGNTIY
TRBJ2-6 NA TRBV30 AGRRGRGGSGANVLT
TRBJ2-1 NA TRBV21-1 ASSKVLPSGPRLEQF
TRBJ2-1 NA TRBV6-4 ASSEGSRGYNEQF
TRBJ2-7 TRBD2 TRBV5-6 ASSLDRLAGDLYEQY
TRBJ2-5 NA TRBV7-9 ASSLVGRAAQETQY
TRBJ2-7 NA TRBV2 ASSQNPRGEQY
TRBJ1-5 TRBD1 TRBV27 ASNNRGPNQPQH
TRBJ1-1 NA TRBV19 ASSSWTRNTEAF
TRBJ2-5 TRBD1 TRBV6-6 ASIRQGGGETQY
TRBJ2-4 NA TRBV5-1 ASSLDGTKNIQY
TRBJ1-4 NA TRBV7-9 ASSLFTGALSEKLF
TRBJ2-3 NA TRBV30 AWSVGGTTDTQY
TRBJ1-5 TRBD1 TRBV7-2 ASSSGDSGAQPQH
TRBJ1-5 NA TRBV27 ASSFGRGDQPQH
TRBJ1-5 NA TRBV6-5 ASSIEGTQH
TRBJ1-2 TRBD1 TRBV6-5 ASSLDDREGGYT
TRBJ1-1 NA TRBV28 ASRVSGNTEAF
TRBJ2-1 NA TRBV11-3 ASSRETGYDNEQF
TRBJ2-7 TRBD1 TRBV30 AWRRQGGAYEQY
TRBJ1-1 NA TRBV28 AIQGKTEAF
TRBJ2-5 TRBD1 TRBV19 ASSMTGGQETQY
TRBJ2-2 NA TRBV7-2 ASSLDAVSNTGELF
TRBJ1-4 NA TRBV6-5 ATLDREKSIEKLF
TRBJ1-1 NA TRBV25-1 ASSADRTEAF
TRBJ2-2 NA TRBV7-2 ASSLGQLDTGELF
TRBJ1-1 NA TRBV6-5 ASSSWGGLGAEAF
TRBJ1-2 TRBD1 TRBV28 ASSTGVLYGYT
TRBJ2-2 TRBD1 TRBV5-4 ASSTRTGGTGELF
TRBJ2-5 NA TRBV7-9 ASSSRAGQETQY
TRBJ2-7 NA TRBV25-1 ASSEQGAAEQY
TRBJ1-1 NA TRBV5-4 ASSLWGWAEAF
TRBJ1-5 NA TRBV7-2 ASSSLAQPQH
TRBJ2-3 TRBD1 TRBV5-4 ASSSPGQGTDTQY
TRBJ1-4 TRBD1 TRBV15 ATSRGWTGSEKLF
TRBJ1-2 NA TRBV11-2 ASSSLFGRGPPEDGYT
TRBJ2-2 NA TRBV25-1 ASSEGRITNTGELF
TRBJ1-3 TRBD1 TRBV5-4 ASSRGTGGPSGNTIY
TRBJ2-7 TRBD1 TRBV11-3 ASSPGGGTGGYEQY
TRBJ2-1 TRBD2 TRBV18 ASSPGTSTDEQF
TRBJ2-7 NA TRBV6-6 ASGSIRGAYEQY
TRBJ2-2 TRBD2 TRBV5-1 ASSGLAGQANTGELF
TRBJ1-1 NA TRBV7-9 ASSLQGPSAEAF
TRBJ1-5 NA TRBV6-1 ASSTTFQGRQH
TRBJ1-4 NA TRBV6-6 ASSKRSGREEKLF
TRBJ2-1 TRBD1 TRBV7-9 ASSFGTGLQRANNEQF
TRBJ1-5 NA TRBV19 ASSMPPRGGYSNQPQH
TRBJ2-5 TRBD2 TRBV7-2 ASSRRLAGGSETQY